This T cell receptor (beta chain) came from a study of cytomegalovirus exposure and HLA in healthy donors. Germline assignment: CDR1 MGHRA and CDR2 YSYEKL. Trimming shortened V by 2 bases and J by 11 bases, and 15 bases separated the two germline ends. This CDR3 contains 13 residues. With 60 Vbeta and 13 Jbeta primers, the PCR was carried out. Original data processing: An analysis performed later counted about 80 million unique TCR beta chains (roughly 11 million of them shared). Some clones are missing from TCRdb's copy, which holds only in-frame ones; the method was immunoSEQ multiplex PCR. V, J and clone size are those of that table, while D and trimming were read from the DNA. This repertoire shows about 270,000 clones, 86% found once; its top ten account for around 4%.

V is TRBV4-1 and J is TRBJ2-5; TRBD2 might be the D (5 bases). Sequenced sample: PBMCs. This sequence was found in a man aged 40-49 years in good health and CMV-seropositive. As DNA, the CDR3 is TGCGCCAGCAGCCAAACGATCTCTTGGGAGCAGTACTTC. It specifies CASSQTISWEQYF.